This T cell receptor beta chain was retrieved from a study of blood T cell repertoires in COVID-19. Study-level background: There were acute and convalescent COVID-19 samples, and they came from the United States, Italy and Spain.

V lost 4 bases, J lost 2 bases, and 7 bases stayed unmatched. Germline assignment: CDR1 MGHRA and CDR2 YSYEKL. The CDR3 runs 16 residues. All enrollees were about 18 to 100 years old and from 24 US areas. How the authors handled the data: Using reference gene primer amplification, nucleated cell counts were estimated. The protocol was immunoSEQ multiplex PCR, while the TCRdb copy is restricted to in-frame clones and leaves out a portion. V and J calls and clone size come straight from that table; D and trimming were deduced from the DNA. The top ten hold 5.5% to 7.5% of the sample, which has 220,000 or so clones, less than 90% seen once.

The genes are TRBV4-1 and TRBJ2-4, with 8 bases identical to TRBD1. Sequencing was carried out using PBMCs or T cells enriched from blood (not recorded which). This receptor was taken from a woman aged 40 to 50 who had recovered from COVID-19. CDR3 amino acids: CASSPKDRATKNIQYF. CDR3 DNA: TGCGCCAGCAGCCCTAAGGACAGGGCGACCAAAAACATTCAGTACTTC.